Shown below are 19 T cell receptor beta chains from a single sample sequenced in a study of CD8+ T cells in alopecia areata. Treatment defined: oral pan-JAK inhibitor, 5-10 mg twice daily. Extracted RNA was reverse transcribed into cDNA, the sequencing template. Clones were sequenced by immunoSEQ multiplex PCR, and TCRdb holds only the in-frame ones, with some missing. The table shows about 150,000 clones, with 45% to 60% occurring only once. The sample consisted of CD8+ T cells sorted from blood, taken at week 4, from a patient treated with tofacitinib. The receptors originated from a human donor with alopecia areata.

V gene TRBV10-2 combines with J gene TRBJ1-6; no firm D call. Trimming pared 2 bases from V and 5 bases from J, leaving 4 bases between. Germline loops: CDR1 WSHSY, CDR2 SAAADI. This CDR3 has 13 amino acids. The CDR3 loop is CASSEVNNSPLHF. CDR3 coding DNA: TGCGCCAGCAGTGAGGTCAATAATTCACCCCTCCACTTT.

This clone was counted only a few times. The V gene is TRBV5-1, the J gene TRBJ2-5; D is unresolved. The germline V gene has CDR1 SGHRS and CDR2 YFSETQ. The CDR3 runs 11 residues. V was cut by 4 bases and J by 4 bases, with 5 bases left in between. The CDR3 bases are TGCGCCAGCAGCGTAGGAGAGACCCAGTACTTC. It codes for CASSVGETQYF. The full variable domain, its missing parts supplied by reference TRBV5-1 and TRBJ2-5, is KAGVTQTPRYLIKTRGQQVTLSCSPISGHRSVSWYQQTPGQGLQFLFEYFSETQRNKGNFPGRFSGRQFSNSRSEMNVSTLELGDSALYLCASSVGETQYFGPGTRLLVL.

This clone was seen only a few times. J is TRBJ2-1 and V is TRBV16, with TRBD2 matching over 10 bases. This CDR3 has 17 amino acids. J gave up 10 bases and V 3 bases, and 15 bases lay outside the gene matches. Germline CDR1 KGHSY, CDR2 FQNENV. The CDR3 DNA sequence: TGTGCCAGCAGCCAGACGGGTTGGCTAGCGGGGGCCGGGGAGCAGTTCTTC. It codes for CASSQTGWLAGAGEQFF.

This clone turned up a few times. The chain links TRBV6-6 to TRBJ2-2, with D possibly being TRBD1 (8 bases). With 7 bases removed from V and 4 bases from J, the gap between germline ends came to 13 bases. Germline V gene lookup returns CDR1 MNHNY and CDR2 SVGAGI (reference sequence). CDR3 length equals 14 residues. In DNA form, the CDR3 reads TGTGCCAGCAATCACAGGGGGGGCACCGGGGAGCTGTTTTTT. The encoded protein is CASNHRGGTGELFF.

A few counts support this clone. The chain has TRBV9 and TRBJ1-1; a weak D match, TRBD1 (5 bases). The CDR3 covers 15 residues. Deletions cut 0 bases from V and 2 bases from J, with 11 bases between. CDR1 and CDR2 from the germline V gene are SGDLS and YYNGEE. This CDR3 is CASSVGGVSNTEAFF. CDR3 coding DNA: TGTGCCAGCAGCGTAGGGGGGGTGTCTAACACTGAAGCTTTCTTT.

This sequence joins TRBV6-5 and TRBJ1-4; a weak D match, TRBD1 (5 bases). The CDR3 length is 14 residues. V was clipped by 4 bases and J by 7 bases, with 13 bases between them. Germline assignment: CDR1 MNHEY and CDR2 SVGAGI. This CDR3 is CASSSGGTGEKLFF. In nucleotides, the CDR3 is TGTGCCAGCAGTTCCGGGGGTACGGGTGAAAAACTGTTTTTT.

In this sample, this clone turned up once. The genes are TRBV15 and TRBJ2-7; possibly TRBD1 or TRBD2 for D (5 bases each). Germline-derived CDR1 and CDR2 are LNHNV and YYDKDF (reference sequence). The CDR3 has 14 residues. V was shortened by 4 bases and J by 7 bases, with 17 bases between the two germline ends. The CDR3 region is CATSTSGPRSEQYF. In DNA, the CDR3 is TGTGCCACCAGCACTTCGGGACCCAGAAGTGAGCAGTACTTC.

The rearrangement joins TRBV30 to TRBJ1-4; D is unresolved. The CDR3 has 13 residues. V was shortened by 0 bases and J by 10 bases, with 12 bases between the two germline ends. CDR1 is GTSNPN, CDR2 SVGIG, per germline (reference sequence). In nucleotides, the CDR3 is TGTGCCTGGAGTGTAGGGTTTACCGGAAAACTGTTTTTT. Amino acids: CAWSVGFTGKLFF.

This clone was counted a few times. The DNA of the CDR3 is TGCGCCAGCAGCTTGGGACAGGGGGTCTACGAGCAGTACTTC. It specifies CASSLGQGVYEQYF. This sequence joins TRBV5-1 and TRBJ2-7; the match to TRBD1 covers 9 bases. Unmatched junction bases numbered 1, after V lost 0 bases and J lost 3 bases. CDR3 length equals 14 residues. CDR1 and CDR2 from the germline V gene are SGHRS and YFSETQ.

The V call is TRBV5-6, the J call TRBJ2-2, with D tentatively TRBD2 (6 bases). The CDR3 runs to 15 residues. V lost 0 bases, J lost 4 bases, and 10 bases lay in between. Germline CDR1 reads SGHDT; CDR2 reads YYEEEE. CDR3 coding DNA: TGTGCCAGCAGCTTGGGAATGGGGGGCACCGGGGAGCTGTTTTTT. This translates into CASSLGMGGTGELFF.

The chain employs TRBV6-1 and TRBJ1-5, with D perhaps matching TRBD1 (5 bases). The germline V gene has CDR1 MNHNS and CDR2 SASEGT. Trimming took 2 bases from V and 6 from J, leaving 14 bases between them. CDR3 length equals 15 residues. CDR3 sequence: CASSEISGSTQPQHF. DNA of the CDR3: TGTGCCAGCAGTGAAATTTCAGGGTCGACTCAGCCCCAGCATTTT.

This sequence joins TRBV27 and TRBJ1-5, with 9 nucleotides matching TRBD1. The CDR3 totals 15 residues. Per the germline V gene, CDR1 is MNHEY and CDR2 is SMNVEV (reference sequence). V was clipped by 8 bases and J by 4 bases; unmatched bases: 9. This chain's CDR3 is CASGLQGAQNQPQHF. For the CDR3, the DNA is TGTGCCAGCGGTCTACAGGGGGCGCAGAATCAGCCCCAGCATTTT.

The chain combines TRBV4-1 with TRBJ1-1; unclear D gene. Germline CDR1 and CDR2: MGHRA and YSYEKL. The CDR3 spans 14 residues. Trimming removed 0 bases at V and 7 bases at J, with 12 bases between. The CDR3 loop reads CASSQEGSSREAFF. Written as DNA, the CDR3 is TGCGCCAGCAGCCAAGAGGGGAGCAGCCGTGAAGCTTTCTTT.

The chain employs TRBV4-3 and TRBJ2-7; 8 positions agree with TRBD1. The junction had 5 bases not matched to a gene; V was cut back by 2 bases and J by 2 bases. The CDR3 is 15 residues long. Germline V lookup: CDR1 LGHNA, CDR2 YSLEER. The CDR3 DNA reads as TGCGCCAGCAGCCAATTGGGACAGGAAACCTACGAGCAGTACTTC. Protein: CASSQLGQETYEQYF.

This clone was detected a few times. This CDR3 is also generated by other DNA sequences in the sample. The rearrangement joins TRBV13 to TRBJ2-7; D uncertain. The germline V and J ends were trimmed by 5 bases and 1 base, with 9 bases remaining between them. The CDR3 has 13 residues. The germline gives CDR1 PRHDT, CDR2 FYEKMQ (reference sequence). The CDR3 region is CASSPEASYEQYF. CDR3 nucleotides: TGTGCCAGCAGCCCCGAAGCGTCCTACGAGCAGTACTTC.

The chain links TRBV5-1 to TRBJ2-5; D uncertain. The J call could be wrong; TRBJ2-7 is a better fit for the DNA end. The germline CDR1 and CDR2 sequences are SGHRS and YFSETQ. The CDR3 is made up of 14 amino acids. The CDR3: CASSLGSLPYEQYF. The CDR3 coding sequence is TGCGCCAGCAGCTTGGGCAGTCTCCCCTACGAGCAGTACTTC.

This clone was seen a single time. The chain is built from TRBV13 and TRBJ2-3, with D perhaps given as TRBD1 or TRBD2 (5 bases each). Germline-derived CDR1 and CDR2 are PRHDT and FYEKMQ (reference sequence). The CDR3 has 14 residues. Trimming stripped 2 bases from V and 1 base from J, with 7 bases between. CDR3 sequence reads: CASSLRGRTDTQYF. The DNA of the CDR3 is TGTGCCAGCAGCTTAAGGGGACGCACAGATACGCAGTATTTT.

CDR3 loop: CASSTPGDFPTDEQFF. CDR3 nucleotides: TGTGCCAGCAGCACCCCTGGAGACTTCCCTACAGATGAGCAGTTCTTC. The chain couples TRBV7-8 to TRBJ2-1; no firm D call. The CDR3 extends over 16 amino acids. The germline V gene encodes CDR1 SGHVS and CDR2 FQNEAQ. Trimming took 5 bases from V and 8 from J, leaving 22 bases between them.

The V call is TRBV7-9, the J call TRBJ1-1, with 9 positions matching TRBD1. CDR1 and CDR2 (germline): SEHNR, FQNEAQ (reference sequence). The CDR3 is 14 residues long. J gave up 7 bases and V 3 bases, and 6 bases lay outside the gene matches. The CDR3 sequence: CASSLDRGADEAFF. The CDR3 DNA is TGTGCCAGCAGCTTGGACAGGGGAGCGGATGAAGCTTTCTTT.